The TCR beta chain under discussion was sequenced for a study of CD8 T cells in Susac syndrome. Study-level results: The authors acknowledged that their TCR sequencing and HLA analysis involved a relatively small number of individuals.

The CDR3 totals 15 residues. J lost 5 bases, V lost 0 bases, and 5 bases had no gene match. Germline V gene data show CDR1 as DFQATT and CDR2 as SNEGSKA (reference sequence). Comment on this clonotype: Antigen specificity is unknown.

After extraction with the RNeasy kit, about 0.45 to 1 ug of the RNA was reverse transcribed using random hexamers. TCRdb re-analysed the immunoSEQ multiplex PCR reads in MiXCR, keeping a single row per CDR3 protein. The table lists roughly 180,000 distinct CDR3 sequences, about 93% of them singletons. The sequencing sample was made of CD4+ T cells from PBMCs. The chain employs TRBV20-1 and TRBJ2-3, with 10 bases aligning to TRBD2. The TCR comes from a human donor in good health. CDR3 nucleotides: TGCAGTGCTAGAGATAGCGGGGGGCTTGGAGATACGCAGTATTTT. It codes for CSARDSGGLGDTQYF.